What follows are 10 T cell receptor beta chains derived from one specimen sequenced in a study of blood T cells in healthy people across ages. For the second PCR, which ran for about 6 to 11 cycles, a sample-barcoded 5' primer and a J-beta primer mix were used. MiXCR, applied by TCRdb to the 5' RACE reads, yields one record per CDR3 protein. The sample holds 1.5 million to 2 million distinct CDR3 sequences, roughly 52% seen once. The sample comprised blood. These receptors were collected from a woman aged 35 to 49 in good health.

The chain's CDR3 is CASSAGTDSYNEQFF. CDR3 DNA: TGTGCCAGCAGCGCCGGGACGGACTCCTACAATGAGCAGTTCTTC. The V call is TRBV5-5, the J call TRBJ2-1; D is perhaps TRBD1 or TRBD2 (5 bases each). V was pared by 4 bases and J by 0 bases, with 11 bases between. There are 15 residues in the CDR3. From germline, CDR1 is SGHKS and CDR2 YYEKEE (reference sequence).

This clonotype was picked up one time. This chain links TRBV20-1 with TRBJ1-6; 8 bases fit TRBD1. The CDR3 is 14 amino acids. The ends lost 4 bases at V and 4 bases at J; junction bases unmatched: 3. Germline assignment: CDR1 DFQATT and CDR2 SNEGSKA (reference sequence). CDR3 sequence reads: CSAIQGVYNSPLHF. The CDR3 DNA reads TGCAGTGCTATACAGGGGGTGTATAATTCACCCCTCCACTTT.

The rearrangement uses TRBV6-5 and TRBJ2-7; D perhaps matches TRBD1 (5 bases). Germline-derived CDR1 and CDR2 are MNHEY and SVGAGI. CDR3 size: 15 residues. Trimming removed 2 bases from V and 2 bases from J, with 13 bases in between. CDR3 coding DNA: TGTGCCAGCAGTTACGGTCCAGAGACAGCCTACGAGCAGTACTTC. This translates into CASSYGPETAYEQYF.

The chain carries TRBV3-1 and TRBJ1-2; 7 bases are shared with TRBD1. This CDR3 has 16 residues. Germline CDR1 is LGHDT and CDR2 is YNNKEL (reference sequence). After removal of 2 bases from V and 4 bases from J, the junction contained 10 bases not matched to a gene. CDR3: CASSQSLLGGGYGYTF. The CDR3 DNA sequence: TGTGCCAGCAGCCAAAGTCTTTTAGGGGGCGGCTATGGCTACACCTTC.

This chain joins TRBV7-9 and TRBJ1-2; no reliable D call. The CDR3 totals 11 residues. Germline V gene lookup returns CDR1 SEHNR and CDR2 FQNEAQ (reference sequence). Trimming pared 3 bases from V and 9 bases from J, leaving 8 bases between. CDR3 sequence: CASSFGERYTF. CDR3 bases: TGTGCCAGCAGCTTTGGAGAACGCTACACCTTC.

J is TRBJ2-3 and V is TRBV20-1, with 9 bases identical to TRBD2. The CDR3 runs to 15 residues. Germline assignment: CDR1 DFQATT and CDR2 SNEGSKA (reference sequence). V lost 5 bases, J lost 5 bases, and 11 bases stayed unmatched. CDR3 sequence reads: CSAGGGAGGIDTQYF. In DNA form, the CDR3 reads TGCAGTGCTGGAGGGGGAGCGGGGGGAATAGATACGCAGTATTTT.

The rearrangement links TRBV28 to TRBJ1-4; the match to TRBD1 covers 9 bases. The CDR3 is 15 amino acids. Germline V gene data show CDR1 as MDHEN and CDR2 as SYDVKM. V shed 5 bases, J shed 7 bases, and the junction held 8 bases outside the gene matches. CDR3 DNA: TGTGCCAGCAGTCGACCGGGACAGGGAGCTGAAAAACTGTTTTTT. Its protein product is CASSRPGQGAEKLFF.

There are a few counts of this clonotype. The chain recombines TRBV15 with TRBJ2-7; TRBD2 is a possible D gene (5 bases). In germline, CDR1 is LNHNV, CDR2 YYDKDF (reference sequence). The CDR3 contains 14 residues. Trimming removed 3 bases at V and 2 bases at J, with 11 bases between. The CDR3 sequence: CATSSPGVTYEQYF. The CDR3 DNA reads TGTGCCACCAGCAGTCCCGGGGTGACCTACGAGCAGTACTTC.

The chain links TRBV28 to TRBJ1-2, with D hard to call. The CDR3 has 16 amino acids. Germline CDR1 MDHEN, CDR2 SYDVKM. V lost 7 bases, J lost 4 bases, and 22 bases lay in between. CDR3 protein: CASTPPSVPLTYGYTF. The CDR3 DNA reads as TGTGCCAGCACTCCCCCATCAGTGCCCCTGACCTATGGCTACACCTTC.

This clonotype appeared once. One end of the junction is discordant with germline, which a read error may explain. J is TRBJ2-3 and V is TRBV5-1; 12 nucleotides agree with TRBD2. The V gene's germline CDR1 is SGHRS and CDR2 YFSETQ. The CDR3 runs to 17 residues. DNA for the CDR3: TGCGCCAGCAGCCCAAGACTAGCGGGGGTGAAAACAGATACGCCGTATTTT. It yields the protein CASSPRLAGVKTDTPYF.